A selection of T cell receptor beta chains follows, all from one sample in a study of cytomegalovirus exposure and HLA in healthy donors. Produced via immunoSEQ multiplex PCR; TCRdb's table is partial and in-frame only. The data contain roughly 180,000 clones, over 80% of them singletons. Sequenced sample: PBMCs. Receptors were obtained from a boy aged 2 to 10 in good health and CMV-seronegative. Both conserved end residues are part of each CDR3. The order of the fields is J gene, D gene, clone size, V gene, CDR3 protein, CDR3 DNA. The D gene is left open where the match is weak. Size values are once, few and many counts, or a class for expanded clones, and some rows have none.

TRBJ1-1	TRBD1	NA	TRBV29-1	CSAGDRENTEAFF	TGCAGCGCAGGGGACAGGGAAAACACTGAAGCTTTCTTT
TRBJ1-2	NA	NA	TRBV5-6	CASSKNRNYGYTF	TGTGCCAGCAGCAAAAACAGGAACTATGGCTACACCTTC
TRBJ1-2	NA	NA	TRBV14	CASSQVSGRVHGYTF	TGTGCCAGCAGCCAAGTCTCGGGCAGGGTCCATGGCTACACCTTC
TRBJ2-2	NA	NA	TRBV7-2	CASSLAGDEGVPGELFF	TGTGCCAGCAGCTTAGCAGGGGACGAGGGGGTCCCCGGGGAGCTGTTTTTT
TRBJ2-1	TRBD2	NA	TRBV6-4	CASSDIAGRREGMQFF	TGTGCCAGCAGTGACATAGCTGGTCGGCGGGAGGGAATGCAGTTCTTC
TRBJ1-1	NA	NA	TRBV6-6	CASSYVRVEAFF	TGTGCCAGCAGTTACGTGAGGGTAGAAGCTTTCTTT
TRBJ2-1	NA	NA	TRBV4-1	CASSQEGNRGGDEQFF	TGCGCCAGCAGCCAAGAAGGAAACAGGGGGGGGGATGAGCAGTTCTTC
TRBJ2-3	TRBD1	NA	TRBV10-3	CAISAQGQGADTQYF	TGTGCCATCAGTGCTCAGGGACAGGGGGCAGATACGCAGTATTTT
TRBJ2-1	TRBD2	NA	TRBV5-6	CASRLRLAGPNEQFF	TGTGCCAGCAGACTGCGACTAGCGGGACCGAATGAGCAGTTCTTC
TRBJ1-2	TRBD1	NA	TRBV18	CASSSDRTDGYTF	TGTGCCAGCTCATCGGACAGGACGGATGGCTACACCTTC
TRBJ2-1	NA	NA	TRBV6-1	CASSKKGVSYNEQFF	TGTGCCAGCAGTAAAAAGGGGGTCTCCTACAATGAGCAGTTCTTC
TRBJ2-3	NA	NA	TRBV9	CASRHRTSTSTDTQYF	TGTGCCAGCAGACACCGAACGTCGACTAGCACAGATACGCAGTATTTT
TRBJ1-3	TRBD1	NA	TRBV19	CASSPQGANTIYF	TGTGCCAGTAGTCCGCAGGGGGCAAACACCATATATTTT
TRBJ2-6	NA	NA	TRBV30	CAWSEQVSGANVLTF	TGTGCCTGGAGTGAACAGGTATCTGGGGCCAACGTCCTGACTTTC
TRBJ1-2	NA	NA	TRBV6-6	CASSYDGVKGYTF	TGTGCCAGCAGTTACGACGGGGTTAAAGGCTACACCTTC
TRBJ1-3	NA	once	TRBV25-1	CASSPGGVTGNTIYF	TGTGCCAGCAGTCCCGGGGGGGTGACTGGAAACACCATATATTTT
TRBJ1-1	NA	once	TRBV15	CATGKGDTEAFF	TGTGCCACAGGGAAAGGGGACACTGAAGCTTTCTTT
TRBJ2-5	TRBD1	NA	TRBV5-1	CASSLGTGGRETQYF	TGCGCCAGCAGCTTGGGGACAGGGGGCAGAGAGACCCAGTACTTC
TRBJ2-3	NA	NA	TRBV7-2	CASSLGDMPADTQYF	TGTGCCAGCAGCTTAGGGGACATGCCCGCAGATACGCAGTATTTT
TRBJ1-6	NA	NA	TRBV5-6	CASSLGQVNSPLHF	TGTGCCAGCAGCTTGGGGCAGGTCAATTCACCCCTCCACTTT
TRBJ2-1	NA	NA	TRBV5-1	CASSSLPYNEQFF	TGCGCCAGCAGCTCCCTCCCCTACAATGAGCAGTTCTTC
TRBJ2-1	NA	NA	TRBV5-1	CASSEDSSYNEQFF	TGCGCCAGCAGCGAGGACAGTAGTTACAATGAGCAGTTCTTC
TRBJ2-4	NA	NA	TRBV25-1	CASSMGTLSLGDIQYF	TGTGCCAGCAGTATGGGGACACTCTCCCTAGGGGACATTCAGTACTTC
TRBJ2-1	TRBD2	NA	TRBV5-1	CASSWWTSGSYEQFF	TGCGCCAGCAGCTGGTGGACCAGCGGGAGCTATGAGCAGTTCTTC
TRBJ2-3	NA	NA	TRBV7-9	CASSLVGAQGNTQYF	TGTGCCAGCAGCTTAGTGGGGGCGCAGGGAAATACGCAGTATTTT
TRBJ2-1	NA	NA	TRBV7-2	CASSLSGRYNEQFF	TGTGCCAGCAGCTTGAGCGGGCGATACAATGAGCAGTTCTTC
TRBJ1-1	TRBD1	once	TRBV6-6	CASSRTGGNTEAFF	TGTGCCAGCAGTCGGACAGGGGGGAACACTGAAGCTTTCTTT
TRBJ2-3	TRBD2	NA	TRBV6-1	CASSGTSGSPDTQYF	TGTGCCAGCAGCGGGACTAGCGGGAGTCCAGATACGCAGTATTTT
TRBJ2-5	NA	NA	TRBV4-2	CASSQDEGAETQYF	TGTGCCAGCAGCCAAGATGAGGGTGCGGAGACCCAGTACTTC
TRBJ2-2	NA	NA	TRBV4-1	CASSQATRDTGELFF	TGCGCCAGCAGCCAAGCGACTAGAGACACCGGGGAGCTGTTTTTT
TRBJ2-7	NA	NA	TRBV18	CASSPGNTYEQYF	TGTGCCAGCTCGCCGGGAAATACCTACGAGCAGTACTTC
TRBJ2-5	TRBD2	once	TRBV7-2	CASSSRLAGGVETQYF	TGTGCCAGCAGCTCCAGACTAGCGGGGGGGGTGGAGACCCAGTACTTC